The present entry profiles one T cell receptor (beta chain) with its context. This sample is part of a study of T cells in Graves' hyperthyroidism and ophthalmopathy. Germline V gives CDR1 SNHLY, CDR2 FYNNEI. CDR3 length: 13 amino acids. The J segment lost 6 bases and the V segment lost 8 bases, leaving 9 bases of the junction unmatched. Amplified regions were TCR beta CDR3 sequences from RNA transcripts. During a first-round RT-PCR of the TCR CDR3, the HTBI primer set was used. TCRdb processed the multiplex PCR reads anew with MiXCR; each CDR3 protein has one entry. The table has around 700,000 distinct CDR3 sequences, 18% seen once; the top ten hold over 15%.

The sequenced sample consisted of blood. This sequence was found in a woman in her forties or fifties with Graves' hyperthyroidism that later progressed to Graves' ophthalmopathy. The chain uses TRBV2 and TRBJ1-1, with 7 bases that match TRBD1. The CDR3 DNA reads TGTGCCAGCCTGGACAGGATGGGGGCTGAAGCTTTCTTT. Its protein is CASLDRMGAEAFF. Full variable domain (missing parts from reference TRBV2 and TRBJ1-1): EPEVTQTPSHQVTQMGQEVILRCVPISNHLYFYWYRQILGQKVEFLVSFYNNEISEKSEIFDDQFSVERPDGSNFTLKIRSTKLEDSAMYFCASLDRMGAEAFFGQGTRLTVV.